One and the same sample provided the 11 T cell receptor beta chains below, sequenced in a study of T cell responses to AZD1222 COVID-19 vaccine. Sequencing used immunoSEQ multiplex PCR; TCRdb keeps in-frame clones, though not all of them. The table lists 150,000 to 200,000 clones, around 94% of them singletons. The sequences come from peripheral blood, collected 28 days after the second AZD1222 dose. The receptor set was obtained from an adult who received the AZD1222 COVID-19 vaccine.

V gene TRBV19 combines with J gene TRBJ1-6; 10 bases fit TRBD1. CDR3 length: 17 residues. In germline, CDR1 is LNHDA, CDR2 SQIVND (reference sequence). V shed 4 bases, J shed 6 bases, and the junction held 9 bases outside the gene matches. CDR3 amino acids: CASSTPGTGAFNSPLHF. CDR3 DNA sequence: TGTGCCAGTAGTACCCCCGGGACAGGGGCGTTTAATTCACCCCTCCACTTT.

The CDR3 loop is CASRESSYNEQFF. The CDR3 coding sequence is TGTGCCAGTAGGGAAAGCTCCTACAATGAGCAGTTCTTC. The rearrangement joins TRBV19 to TRBJ2-1; unclear D gene. Trimming cost V 6 bases and J 0 bases, with 6 bases left between them. CDR3 length equals 13 residues. Looked up from germline, CDR1 is LNHDA and CDR2 is SQIVND (reference sequence).

V is TRBV7-9 and J is TRBJ1-1; no reliable D call. The CDR3 runs to 12 residues. CDR1 SEHNR and CDR2 FQNEAQ come from the germline V gene (reference sequence). Trimming left V 5 bases short and J 8 bases short, with 12 bases between. CDR3 region: CASSPPVSEAFF. CDR3 DNA sequence: TGTGCCAGCAGCCCCCCGGTGTCCGAAGCTTTCTTT. The variable domain in full, with the rest retrieved from reference TRBV7-9 and TRBJ1-1, is DTGVSQNPRHKITKRGQNVTFRCDPISEHNRLYWYRQTLGQGPEFLTYFQNEAQLEKSRLLSDRFSAERPKGSFSTLEIQRTEQGDSAMYLCASSPPVSEAFFGQGTRLTVV.

V is TRBV5-8 and J is TRBJ1-3; the D is unclear. The germline V gene encodes CDR1 SGHTS and CDR2 YDEGEE. V was clipped by 4 bases and J by 1 base, with 9 bases between them. The CDR3 contains 14 residues. The CDR3 DNA reads as TGTGCCAGCAGCCTAGGACTTTCTGGAAACACCATATATTTT. It translates to CASSLGLSGNTIYF.

The rearrangement uses TRBV6-2 or TRBV6-3 and TRBJ2-3, with 11 bases lining up with TRBD2. J gave up 5 bases and V 5 bases, and 12 bases lay outside the gene matches. The CDR3 is made up of 17 amino acids. CDR1 is MNHEY and CDR2 is SVGEGT in the germline V gene. In nucleotides, the CDR3 is TGTGCCAGCAGTCGGCCTCTAGCGGGAGGTCCGGGAGATACGCAGTATTTT. Its protein product is CASSRPLAGGPGDTQYF.

Only one count was recorded for this clone. The chain joins TRBV11-2 to TRBJ2-3; D gene uncertain. This CDR3 comprises 14 residues. V lost 0 bases, J lost 2 bases, and 6 bases lay in between. CDR1 and CDR2 from the germline V gene are SGHAT and FQNNGV. CDR3 DNA sequence: TGTGCCAGCAGCTTAGATGCCCCCACAGATACGCAGTATTTT. Translated, it gives CASSLDAPTDTQYF. Supplemented by reference TRBV11-2 and TRBJ2-3, the full variable domain reads EAGVAQSPRYKIIEKRQSVAFWCNPISGHATLYWYQQILGQGPKLLIQFQNNGVVDDSQLPKDRFSAERLKGVDSTLKIQPAKLEDSAVYLCASSLDAPTDTQYFGPGTRLTVL.

The chain couples TRBV4-2 to TRBJ1-2; 8 positions agree with TRBD1. V lost 0 bases, J lost 8 bases, and 8 bases stayed unmatched. Germline CDR1 and CDR2: LGHNA and YNFKEQ. The CDR3 runs to 15 residues. CDR3: CASSQDYMTGDGYTF. The CDR3 DNA is TGTGCCAGCAGCCAAGATTATATGACAGGGGACGGCTACACCTTC.

The gene calls are TRBV12-5 and TRBJ2-1; 14 nucleotides align to TRBD2. Germline lookup yields CDR1 LGHNT and CDR2 FRNRAP. V shed 5 bases, J shed 5 bases, and the junction held 8 bases outside the gene matches. CDR3 length equals 17 residues. The CDR3 coding sequence is TGTGCTAGTGGTCCCCGACTAGCGGGAGGGGTGGACAATGAGCAGTTCTTC. Translating it yields CASGPRLAGGVDNEQFF. Together with reference TRBV12-5 and TRBJ2-1, the CDR3 gives the full variable domain: DARVTQTPRHKVTEMGQEVTMRCQPILGHNTVFWYRQTMMQGLELLAYFRNRAPLDDSGMPKDRFSAEMPDATLATLKIQPSEPRDSAVYFCASGPRLAGGVDNEQFFGPGTRLTVL.

The V call is TRBV12-3 or TRBV12-4, the J call TRBJ1-2, with a possible D match to TRBD1 (6 bases). Trimming left V 5 bases short and J 8 bases short, with 15 bases between. The length of the CDR3 is 13 residues. The CDR3 bases are TGTGCCAGCAGTCCGGACAGACAATGGGGCTACACCTTC. Its translation: CASSPDRQWGYTF.

V usage is TRBV9 and J usage is TRBJ2-1, with D maybe TRBD1 (5 bases). From germline, CDR1 is SGDLS and CDR2 YYNGEE. Trimming removed 3 bases at V and 7 bases at J, with 11 bases between. The CDR3 extends over 13 amino acids. CDR3 protein: CASSEGPRNEQFF. The CDR3 nucleotides read TGTGCCAGCAGCGAGGGGCCCCGGAATGAGCAGTTCTTC. Supplemented by reference TRBV9 and TRBJ2-1, the full variable domain reads DSGVTQTPKHLITATGQRVTLRCSPRSGDLSVYWYQQSLDQGLQFLIQYYNGEERAKGNILERFSAQQFPDLHSELNLSSLELGDSALYFCASSEGPRNEQFFGPGTRLTVL.

The V and J genes are TRBV6-6 and TRBJ2-7; 8 nucleotides match TRBD2. In germline, CDR1 is MNHNY, CDR2 SVGAGI (reference sequence). V shed 6 bases and J 5 bases; nucleotides not matched to a gene: 6. This CDR3 has 13 amino acids. CDR3 region: CASSHGGGNEQYF. In nucleotides, the CDR3 is TGTGCCAGCAGCCACGGGGGGGGTAACGAGCAGTACTTC.